This TCR beta chain was documented in a study of T cell responses to AZD1222 COVID-19 vaccine. Whole-study findings and limits: Among the donors, most were white British and more were female, and clonal diversity was possibly underestimated. Spike-wide coverage was observed for vaccine-associated CD4 TCRs, with dominant responses at 160-218 and 743-854. Repertoires were collected only later (after the peak T cell response had occurred).

To note about this clone: No antigen is known for it.

Assay: immunoSEQ multiplex PCR; the TCRdb copy retains only in-frame clones and omits some. This table has about 190,000 clones, around 93% appearing once. CDR3 length: 13 amino acids. V lost 6 bases, J lost 2 bases, and 2 bases stayed unmatched. Germline CDR1 is MNHEY and CDR2 is SVGAGI. This receptor was identified in an adult in good health. This material consisted of peripheral blood, taken on day 0 of AZD1222 vaccination. The V and J genes are TRBV6-5 and TRBJ2-7; 9 nucleotides line up with TRBD2. The CDR3 DNA follows: TGTGCCAGCAGCGCGGGAGGGACCTACGAGCAGTACTTC. This sequence encodes CASSAGGTYEQYF.